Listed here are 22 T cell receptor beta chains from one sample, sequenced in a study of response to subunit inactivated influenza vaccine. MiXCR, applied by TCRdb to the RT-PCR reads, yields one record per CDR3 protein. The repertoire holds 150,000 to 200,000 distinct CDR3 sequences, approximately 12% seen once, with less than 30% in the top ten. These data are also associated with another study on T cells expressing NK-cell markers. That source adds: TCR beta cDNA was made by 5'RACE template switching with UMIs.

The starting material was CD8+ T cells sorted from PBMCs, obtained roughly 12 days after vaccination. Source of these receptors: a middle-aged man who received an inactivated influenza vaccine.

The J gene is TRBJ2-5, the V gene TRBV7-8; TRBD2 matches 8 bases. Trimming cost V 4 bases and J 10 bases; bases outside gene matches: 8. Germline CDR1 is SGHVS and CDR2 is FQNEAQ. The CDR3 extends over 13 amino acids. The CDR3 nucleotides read TGTGCCAGCAGCTCAGGATGGGCGGGGGGCCAGTACTTC. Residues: CASSSGWAGGQYF.

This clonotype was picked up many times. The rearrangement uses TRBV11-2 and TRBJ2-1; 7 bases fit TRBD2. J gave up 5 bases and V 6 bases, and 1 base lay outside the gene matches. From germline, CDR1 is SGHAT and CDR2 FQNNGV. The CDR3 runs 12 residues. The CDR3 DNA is TGTGCCAGCAGTGGACTAGACAATGAGCAGTTCTTC. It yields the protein CASSGLDNEQFF. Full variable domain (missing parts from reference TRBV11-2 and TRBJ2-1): EAGVAQSPRYKIIEKRQSVAFWCNPISGHATLYWYQQILGQGPKLLIQFQNNGVVDDSQLPKDRFSAERLKGVDSTLKIQPAKLEDSAVYLCASSGLDNEQFFGPGTRLTVL.

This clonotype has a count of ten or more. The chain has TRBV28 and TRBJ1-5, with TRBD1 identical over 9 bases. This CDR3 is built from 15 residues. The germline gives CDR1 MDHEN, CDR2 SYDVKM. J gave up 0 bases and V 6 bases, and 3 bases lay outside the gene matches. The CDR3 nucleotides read TGTGCCAGCAGGTCGACAGGGGGTAGCAATCAGCCCCAGCATTTT. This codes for CASRSTGGSNQPQHF. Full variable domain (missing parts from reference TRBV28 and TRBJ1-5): DVKVTQSSRYLVKRTGEKVFLECVQDMDHENMFWYRQDPGLGLRLIYFSYDVKMKEKGDIPEGYSVSREKKERFSLILESASTNQTSMYLCASRSTGGSNQPQHFGDGTRLSIL.

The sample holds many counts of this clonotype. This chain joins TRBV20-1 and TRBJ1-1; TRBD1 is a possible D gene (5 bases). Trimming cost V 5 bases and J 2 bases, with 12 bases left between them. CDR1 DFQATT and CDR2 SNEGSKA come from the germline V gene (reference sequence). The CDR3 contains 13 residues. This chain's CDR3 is CSAVPGLNTEAFF. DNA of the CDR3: TGCAGTGCTGTACCGGGACTTAACACTGAAGCTTTCTTT.

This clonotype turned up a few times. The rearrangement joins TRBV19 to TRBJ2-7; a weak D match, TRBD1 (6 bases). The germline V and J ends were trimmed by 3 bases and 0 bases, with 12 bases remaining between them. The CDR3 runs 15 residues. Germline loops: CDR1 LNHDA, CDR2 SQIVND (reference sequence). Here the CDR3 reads CASSISGGSSYEQYF. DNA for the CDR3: TGTGCCAGTAGTATCAGTGGGGGCAGCTCCTACGAGCAGTACTTC.

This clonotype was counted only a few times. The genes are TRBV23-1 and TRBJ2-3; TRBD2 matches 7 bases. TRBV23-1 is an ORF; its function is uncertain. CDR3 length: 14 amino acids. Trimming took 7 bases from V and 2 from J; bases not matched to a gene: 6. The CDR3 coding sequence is TGCGCCAGCACCGAGCTAGCGGTCACAGATACGCAGTATTTT. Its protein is CASTELAVTDTQYF.

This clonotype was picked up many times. CDR3 region: CASLTPGRGHYGYTF. CDR3 coding DNA: TGTGCCAGCCTGACCCCCGGCAGGGGACACTATGGCTACACCTTC. The chain is built from TRBV28 and TRBJ1-2, with D possibly matching TRBD1 (6 bases). Germline lookup yields CDR1 MDHEN and CDR2 SYDVKM. V was cut by 8 bases and J by 3 bases, with 19 bases left in between. This CDR3 spans 15 amino acids.

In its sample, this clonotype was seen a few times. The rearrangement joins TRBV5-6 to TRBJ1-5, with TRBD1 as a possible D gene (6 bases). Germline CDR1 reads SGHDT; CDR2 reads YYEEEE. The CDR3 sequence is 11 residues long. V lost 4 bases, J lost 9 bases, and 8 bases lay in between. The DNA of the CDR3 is TGTGCCAGCAGCCGAGGGGGGCCCCAGCATTTT. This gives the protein CASSRGGPQHF.

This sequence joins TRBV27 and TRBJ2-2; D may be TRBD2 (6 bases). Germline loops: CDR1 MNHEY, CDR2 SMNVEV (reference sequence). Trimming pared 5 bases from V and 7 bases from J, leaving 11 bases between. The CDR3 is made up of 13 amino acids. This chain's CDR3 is CASSPGVIGELFF. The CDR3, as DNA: TGTGCCAGCAGTCCGGGGGTGATCGGGGAGCTGTTTTTT.

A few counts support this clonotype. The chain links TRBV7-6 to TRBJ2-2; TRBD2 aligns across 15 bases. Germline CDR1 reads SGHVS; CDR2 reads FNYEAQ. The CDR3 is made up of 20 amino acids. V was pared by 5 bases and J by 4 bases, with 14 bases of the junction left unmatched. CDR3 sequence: CASSVMPGLAGGDGTGELFF. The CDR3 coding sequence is TGTGCCAGCAGCGTGATGCCGGGACTAGCGGGAGGCGACGGCACCGGGGAGCTGTTTTTT.

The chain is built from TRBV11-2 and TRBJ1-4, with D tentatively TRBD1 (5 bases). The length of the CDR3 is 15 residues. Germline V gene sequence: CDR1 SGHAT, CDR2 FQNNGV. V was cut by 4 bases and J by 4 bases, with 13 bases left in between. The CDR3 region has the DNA TGTGCCAGCAGCTCTAACAGGAAGGATAATGAAAAACTGTTTTTT. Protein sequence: CASSSNRKDNEKLFF.

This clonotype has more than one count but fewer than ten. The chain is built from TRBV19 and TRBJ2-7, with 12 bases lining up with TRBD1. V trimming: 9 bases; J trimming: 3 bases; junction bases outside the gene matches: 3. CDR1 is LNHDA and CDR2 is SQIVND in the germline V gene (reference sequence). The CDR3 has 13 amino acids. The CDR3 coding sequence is TGTGCCAGCGGGGACAGGGGGCTCTACGAGCAGTACTTC. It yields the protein CASGDRGLYEQYF.

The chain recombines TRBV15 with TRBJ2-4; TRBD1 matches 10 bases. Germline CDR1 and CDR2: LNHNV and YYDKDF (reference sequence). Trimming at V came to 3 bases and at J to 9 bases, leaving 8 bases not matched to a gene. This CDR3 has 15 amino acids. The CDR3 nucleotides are TGTGCCACCAGCAGTAGGGACAGGGGTTTAGGCATTCAGTACTTC. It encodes CATSSRDRGLGIQYF.

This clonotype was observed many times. Written as DNA, the CDR3 is TGTGCCAGCAGTTTGGGGGGCGGGGGTAATGAGCAGTTCTTC. Translated, it gives CASSLGGGGNEQFF. The V and J genes are TRBV12-3 or TRBV12-4 and TRBJ2-1; a weak D match, TRBD2 (7 bases). V was clipped by 3 bases and J by 7 bases, with 13 bases between them. The CDR3 has 14 residues.

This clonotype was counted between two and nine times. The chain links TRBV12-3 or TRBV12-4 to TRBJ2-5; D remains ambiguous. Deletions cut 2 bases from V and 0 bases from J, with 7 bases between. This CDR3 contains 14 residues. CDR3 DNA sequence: TGTGCCAGCAGTTTATATAGGGACCAAGAGACCCAGTACTTC. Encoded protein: CASSLYRDQETQYF.

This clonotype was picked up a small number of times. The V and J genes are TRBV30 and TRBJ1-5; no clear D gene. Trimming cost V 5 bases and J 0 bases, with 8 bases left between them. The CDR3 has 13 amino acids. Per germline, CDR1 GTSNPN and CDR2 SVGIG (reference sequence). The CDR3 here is CAWGQYSNQPQHF. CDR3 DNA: TGTGCCTGGGGGCAGTATAGCAATCAGCCCCAGCATTTT. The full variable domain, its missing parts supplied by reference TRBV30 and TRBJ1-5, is SQTIHQWPATLVQPVGSPLSLECTVEGTSNPNLYWYRQAAGRGLQLLFYSVGIGQISSEVPQNLSASRPQDRQFILSSKKLLLSDSGFYLCAWGQYSNQPQHFGDGTRLSIL.

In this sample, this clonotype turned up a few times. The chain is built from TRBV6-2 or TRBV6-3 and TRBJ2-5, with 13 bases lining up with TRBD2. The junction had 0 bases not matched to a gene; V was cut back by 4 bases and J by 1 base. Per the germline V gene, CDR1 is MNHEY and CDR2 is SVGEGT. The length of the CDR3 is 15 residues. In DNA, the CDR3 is TGTGCCAGCAGTTGGACTAGCGGGAGCCAAGAGACCCAGTACTTC. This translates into CASSWTSGSQETQYF.

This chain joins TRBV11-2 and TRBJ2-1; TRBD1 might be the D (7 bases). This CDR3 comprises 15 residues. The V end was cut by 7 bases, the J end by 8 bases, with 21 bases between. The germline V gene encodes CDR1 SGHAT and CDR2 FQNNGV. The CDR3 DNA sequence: TGTGCCAGCACCCCAGGGGGGCAGGGGCTGGATGAGCAGTTCTTC. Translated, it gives CASTPGGQGLDEQFF.

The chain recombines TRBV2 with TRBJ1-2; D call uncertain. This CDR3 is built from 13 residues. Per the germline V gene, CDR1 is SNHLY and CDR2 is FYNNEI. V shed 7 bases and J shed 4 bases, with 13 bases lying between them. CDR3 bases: TGTGCCAGCAACGACCCAGATAGCTATGGCTACACCTTC. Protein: CASNDPDSYGYTF.

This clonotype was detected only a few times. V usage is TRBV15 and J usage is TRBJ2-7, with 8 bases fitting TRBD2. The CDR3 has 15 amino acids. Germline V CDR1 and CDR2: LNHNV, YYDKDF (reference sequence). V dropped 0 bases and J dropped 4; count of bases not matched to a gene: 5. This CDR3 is CATSRERAGEYEQYF. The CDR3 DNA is TGTGCCACCAGCAGAGAGCGAGCGGGGGAATACGAGCAGTACTTC.

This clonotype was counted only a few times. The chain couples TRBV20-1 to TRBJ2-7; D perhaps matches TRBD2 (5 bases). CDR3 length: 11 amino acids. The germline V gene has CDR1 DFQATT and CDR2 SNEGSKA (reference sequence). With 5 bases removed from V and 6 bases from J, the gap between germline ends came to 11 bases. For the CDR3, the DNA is TGCAGTGCTGTGCTCCGGGGCGAGCAGTACTTC. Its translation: CSAVLRGEQYF.

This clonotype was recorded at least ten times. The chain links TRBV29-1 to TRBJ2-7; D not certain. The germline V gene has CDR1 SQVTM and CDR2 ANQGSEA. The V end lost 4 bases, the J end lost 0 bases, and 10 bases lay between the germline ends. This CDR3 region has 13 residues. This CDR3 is CSVVTDGSYEQYF. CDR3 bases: TGCAGCGTTGTGACGGATGGCTCCTACGAGCAGTACTTC.